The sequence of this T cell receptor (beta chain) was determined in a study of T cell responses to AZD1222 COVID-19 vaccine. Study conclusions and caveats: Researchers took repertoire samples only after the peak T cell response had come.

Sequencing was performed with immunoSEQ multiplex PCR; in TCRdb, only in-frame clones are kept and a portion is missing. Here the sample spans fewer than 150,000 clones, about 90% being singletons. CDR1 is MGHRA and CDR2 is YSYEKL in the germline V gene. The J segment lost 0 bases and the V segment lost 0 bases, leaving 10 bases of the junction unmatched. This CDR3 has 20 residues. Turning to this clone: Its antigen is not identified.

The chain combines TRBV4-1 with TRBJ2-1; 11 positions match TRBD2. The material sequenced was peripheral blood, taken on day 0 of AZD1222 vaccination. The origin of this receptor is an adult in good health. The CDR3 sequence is CASSQDPRLAGPSSYNEQFF. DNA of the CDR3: TGCGCCAGCAGCCAAGATCCCCGACTAGCGGGACCTAGCTCCTACAATGAGCAGTTCTTC.